This TCR beta chain was obtained from a study of T cell responses to AZD1222 COVID-19 vaccine. The length of the CDR3 is 15 residues. V was pared by 5 bases and J by 4 bases, with 17 bases between. Per the germline V gene, CDR1 is SEHNR and CDR2 is FQNEAQ (reference sequence). Points on this clone: Its antigen is currently unknown.

Only in-frame clones appear in the TCRdb table, and some are missing; sequencing was by immunoSEQ multiplex PCR. This table has 80,000 to 100,000 clones, roughly nine tenths appearing once. Study findings and constraints: Clonal diversity was possibly underestimated, and white British individuals and females predominated among donors.

The chain is built from TRBV7-9 and TRBJ1-2; D possibly corresponds to TRBD1 (6 bases). The material was peripheral blood, obtained 28 days after the second AZD1222 dose. The receptor's source is an adult who received the AZD1222 COVID-19 vaccine. This CDR3 reads CASSPTQGRGYGYTF. In DNA form, the CDR3 reads TGTGCCAGCAGCCCCACACAGGGTCGAGGCTATGGCTACACCTTC.